These 28 T cell receptor beta chains originate from one sample sequenced in a study of shared clonotypes between healthy human individuals. Here immunoSEQ multiplex PCR was the method, and the copy in TCRdb shows in-frame clones only, minus some. The sample carries around 990,000 clones, around three quarters recorded once. Sequenced: memory CD4+ T cells from PBMCs. This sample's subset: CD45RA-negative fraction. The receptor source for this set is a man aged 18 to 30 in good health. Some clones in this sample may be carry-over from other donors' samples.

In its sample, this clone was seen once. J is TRBJ2-1 and V is TRBV5-6; 13 positions match TRBD2. The J segment lost 4 bases and the V segment lost 0 bases, leaving 1 base of the junction unmatched. The germline CDR1 and CDR2 sequences are SGHDT and YYEEEE. The CDR3 runs to 16 residues. The CDR3 region is CASSLGTSGSYNEQFF. In DNA form, the CDR3 reads TGTGCCAGCAGCTTGGGGACTAGCGGGAGTTACAATGAGCAGTTCTTC.

This sequence joins TRBV30 and TRBJ1-1, with no clear D. V gave up 2 bases and J gave up 3 bases, with 10 bases separating them. Germline V CDR1 and CDR2: GTSNPN, SVGIG (reference sequence). The CDR3 is made up of 13 amino acids. The CDR3 bases are TGTGCCTGGAGTAGCCAAAGGGACACTGAAGCTTTCTTT. It encodes CAWSSQRDTEAFF.

The rearrangement joins TRBV19 to TRBJ2-1; D is perhaps TRBD1 (5 bases). The V gene lost 8 bases and the J gene lost 10 bases, with 21 bases spanning the gap. CDR1 is LNHDA, CDR2 SQIVND, per germline (reference sequence). The CDR3 length is 14 residues. CDR3 sequence reads: CASRAPRRAQEQFF. CDR3 in DNA: TGTGCCAGTCGCGCCCCGCGCAGGGCCCAAGAGCAGTTCTTC. Full variable domain (missing parts from reference TRBV19 and TRBJ2-1): DGGITQSPKYLFRKEGQNVTLSCEQNLNHDAMYWYRQDPGQGLRLIYYSQIVNDFQKGDIAEGYSVSREKKESFPLTVTSAQKNPTAFYLCASRAPRRAQEQFFGPGTRLTVL.

This chain links TRBV4-1 with TRBJ1-4, with D perhaps TRBD1 (5 bases). The CDR3 sequence is 15 residues long. The V gene lost 2 bases and the J gene lost 8 bases, with 15 bases spanning the gap. From germline, CDR1 is MGHRA and CDR2 YSYEKL. CDR3 region: CASSQRTRAGEKLFF. The DNA for the CDR3 is TGCGCCAGCAGCCAACGGACAAGGGCGGGGGAAAAACTGTTTTTT.

V gene TRBV7-2 combines with J gene TRBJ2-7, with D possibly matching TRBD2 (5 bases). V dropped 5 bases and J dropped 9 bases, with 20 bases sitting between them. CDR3 length: 14 residues. Germline V gives CDR1 SGHTA, CDR2 FQGNSA. CDR3 region: CASSPSGGPLAQYF. The CDR3 DNA reads TGTGCCAGCAGCCCTTCCGGCGGGCCGCTCGCGCAGTACTTC. Supplemented by reference TRBV7-2 and TRBJ2-7, the full variable domain reads GAGVSQSPSNKVTEKGKDVELRCDPISGHTALYWYRQSLGQGLEFLIYFQGNSAPDKSGLPSDRFSAERTGGSVSTLTIQRTQQEDSAVYLCASSPSGGPLAQYFGPGTRLTVT.

V gene TRBV11-2 combines with J gene TRBJ1-1; D possibly corresponds to TRBD1 (5 bases). CDR3 length: 14 amino acids. The germline CDR1 and CDR2 sequences are SGHAT and FQNNGV. The germline V and J ends were trimmed by 1 base and 5 bases, with 11 bases remaining between them. CDR3 amino acids: CASSLAGLVTEAFF. CDR3 sequence (DNA): TGTGCCAGCAGCTTAGCAGGGCTCGTGACTGAAGCTTTCTTT.

The V call is TRBV29-1, the J call TRBJ2-5; D gene unclear. This CDR3 is built from 13 residues. Germline V gene lookup returns CDR1 SQVTM and CDR2 ANQGSEA. V lost 5 bases to trimming and J lost 2 bases, with 12 bases between them. The CDR3 DNA follows: TGCAGCGTTCTTTGGCAGGAACAAGAGACCCAGTACTTC. Translation: CSVLWQEQETQYF.

In regard to this clone: Other DNA sequences from this sample encode an identical CDR3 as well. The CDR3 region is CASSLAGTTQETQYF. CDR3 bases: TGCGCCAGCAGCCTAGCCGGGACAACTCAAGAGACCCAGTACTTC. This chain uses TRBV5-1 with TRBJ2-5; a possible D gene is TRBD1 (6 bases). CDR3 length: 15 residues. Trimming stripped 4 bases from V and 2 bases from J, with 15 bases between. Per germline, CDR1 SGHRS and CDR2 YFSETQ.

V gene TRBV7-9 combines with J gene TRBJ2-5, with 9 bases lining up with TRBD2. Germline-derived CDR1 and CDR2 are SEHNR and FQNEAQ (reference sequence). Trimming at V came to 0 bases and at J to 3 bases, leaving 2 bases not matched to a gene. CDR3 size: 15 residues. The CDR3 loop reads CASSLAAGGEETQYF. In nucleotides, the CDR3 is TGTGCCAGCAGCTTAGCGGCGGGAGGGGAAGAGACCCAGTACTTC. The entire variable domain, with the rest obtained from reference TRBV7-9 and TRBJ2-5, is as follows: DTGVSQNPRHKITKRGQNVTFRCDPISEHNRLYWYRQTLGQGPEFLTYFQNEAQLEKSRLLSDRFSAERPKGSFSTLEIQRTEQGDSAMYLCASSLAAGGEETQYFGPGTRLLVL.

The rearrangement uses TRBV6-5 and TRBJ1-4; D gene ambiguous. Germline V CDR1 and CDR2: MNHEY, SVGAGI. CDR3 length: 15 residues. Trimming cost V 6 bases and J 3 bases, with 14 bases left between them. This CDR3 is CASRPLGRSNEKLFF. The CDR3 DNA is TGTGCCAGCAGGCCTCTGGGGAGGTCTAATGAAAAACTGTTTTTT.

This chain connects TRBV28 to TRBJ1-4; 10 bases match TRBD1. CDR1 and CDR2 (germline): MDHEN, SYDVKM. V gave up 6 bases and J gave up 8 bases; unmatched junction bases: 9. CDR3 length: 15 amino acids. The CDR3 spells CASSRSDRGGEKLFF. CDR3 in DNA: TGTGCCAGCAGCCGATCGGACAGGGGGGGAGAAAAACTGTTTTTT.

The chain uses TRBV29-1 and TRBJ2-1; 8 nucleotides align to TRBD2. CDR1 is SQVTM and CDR2 is ANQGSEA in the germline V gene. J was trimmed by 2 bases and V by 6 bases; bases with no gene match: 15. The CDR3 runs 17 residues. CDR3 nucleotide sequence: TGCAGCGTGAGAAGGTGGCGGGGGGCGGAGACCTACAATGAGCAGTTCTTC. This gives the protein CSVRRWRGAETYNEQFF.

This sequence joins TRBV6-1 and TRBJ1-1, with D perhaps TRBD1 (6 bases). In germline, CDR1 is MNHNS, CDR2 SASEGT. Trimming took 1 base from V and 0 from J, leaving 9 bases between them. This CDR3 is built from 15 residues. In DNA form, the CDR3 reads TGTGCCAGCAGTGAAGGGGGGGCATTGAACACTGAAGCTTTCTTT. It codes for CASSEGGALNTEAFF.

This chain uses TRBV29-1 with TRBJ1-1; possibly TRBD1 for D (6 bases). V dropped 6 bases and J dropped 1 base, with 12 bases sitting between them. CDR1 and CDR2 (germline): SQVTM, ANQGSEA. There are 13 residues in the CDR3. CDR3 amino acids: CSVVSGQNTEAFF. As DNA, the CDR3 is TGCAGCGTCGTATCGGGACAGAACACTGAAGCTTTCTTT.

As to this clone: Other DNA sequences in the same sample also yield this CDR3. The rearrangement links TRBV15 to TRBJ2-5, with D unclear. Germline assignment: CDR1 LNHNV and CDR2 YYDKDF (reference sequence). The CDR3 has 12 residues. V lost 3 bases and J 5 bases, leaving 7 bases between the germline ends. The CDR3 DNA follows: TGTGCCACCAGCAGGGATGGGGAGACCCAGTACTTC. Translating gives CATSRDGETQYF.

The chain recombines TRBV5-1 with TRBJ2-1, with TRBD1 identical over 7 bases. The CDR3 is 16 residues long. The junction had 11 bases not matched to a gene; V was cut back by 0 bases and J by 8 bases. Germline CDR1 is SGHRS and CDR2 is YFSETQ. The CDR3 coding sequence is TGCGCCAGCAGCTTGGCCGAGAGGGGGCGTGTGGATGAGCAGTTCTTC. This codes for CASSLAERGRVDEQFF.

The chain links TRBV28 to TRBJ2-3; 12 bases match TRBD2. Looked up from germline, CDR1 is MDHEN and CDR2 is SYDVKM. V was pared by 5 bases and J by 1 base, with 1 base of the junction left unmatched. The CDR3 runs to 15 residues. The CDR3 nucleotides read TGTGCCAGCAGTGCTAGCGGGAGGGGCACAGATACGCAGTATTTT. Translation gives CASSASGRGTDTQYF.

This clone has only one observation. This specimen includes other DNA sequences encoding the same CDR3. V and J are TRBV27 and TRBJ2-1, with 8 positions matching TRBD2. The V gene's germline CDR1 is MNHEY and CDR2 SMNVEV (reference sequence). The trim removed 6 bases at V and 4 bases at J, leaving 8 bases unmatched. CDR3 size: 15 residues. The DNA of the CDR3 is TGTGCCAGCAGCCTTACTAGCGGTACTTACAATGAGCAGTTCTTC. Translating gives CASSLTSGTYNEQFF.

This clone appeared once. The chain has TRBV7-9 and TRBJ1-3; weak D call: TRBD1 (5 bases). The CDR3 sequence is 14 residues long. Germline CDR1 and CDR2: SEHNR and FQNEAQ (reference sequence). The V gene lost 5 bases and the J gene lost 2 bases, with 10 bases spanning the gap. Written as DNA, the CDR3 is TGTGCCAGCAGCGCCGGGACTGCTGGAAACACCATATATTTT. Its protein product is CASSAGTAGNTIYF.

A note on this clone: Distinct nucleotide sequences in the sample also encode this CDR3. This CDR3 is CASSLPGEKLFF. CDR3 DNA: TGTGCCAGCAGTTTACCAGGTGAAAAACTGTTTTTT. The V and J genes are TRBV28 and TRBJ1-4; D is uncertain. V lost 2 bases to trimming and J lost 7 bases, with 5 bases between them. The CDR3 contains 12 residues. The germline V gene has CDR1 MDHEN and CDR2 SYDVKM. Full variable domain (rest looked up from reference TRBV28 and TRBJ1-4): DVKVTQSSRYLVKRTGEKVFLECVQDMDHENMFWYRQDPGLGLRLIYFSYDVKMKEKGDIPEGYSVSREKKERFSLILESASTNQTSMYLCASSLPGEKLFFGSGTQLSVL.

The J gene is TRBJ1-1, the V gene TRBV7-3; D is perhaps TRBD1 (6 bases). V was clipped by 3 bases and J by 3 bases, with 11 bases between them. CDR3 length equals 14 residues. Germline CDR1 and CDR2: SGHTA and FQGTGA. CDR3 in DNA: TGTGCCAGCAGCTTGACAGGACAAGACACTGAAGCTTTCTTT. Encoded protein: CASSLTGQDTEAFF.

This clone was detected only once. V gene TRBV28 combines with J gene TRBJ1-6, with D hard to call. Trimming took off 3 bases at V and 5 bases at J, with 5 bases between the two ends. This CDR3 spans 13 amino acids. Germline-derived CDR1 and CDR2 are MDHEN and SYDVKM. CDR3 in DNA: TGTGCCAGCAGTTTTTATAATAATTCACCCCTCCACTTT. Its protein product is CASSFYNNSPLHF.

V is TRBV7-8 and J is TRBJ1-1; D is unclear. V gave up 5 bases and J gave up 0 bases, with 13 bases separating them. The CDR3 has 15 residues. The germline CDR1 and CDR2 sequences are SGHVS and FQNEAQ. The CDR3 coding sequence is TGTGCCAGCAGCGCAAGCCCGAACCTGAACACTGAAGCTTTCTTT. Protein: CASSASPNLNTEAFF. Together with reference TRBV7-8 and TRBJ1-1, the CDR3 gives the full variable domain: GAGVSQSPRYKVAKRGQDVALRCDPISGHVSLFWYQQALGQGPEFLTYFQNEAQLDKSGLPSDRFFAERPEGSVSTLKIQRTQQEDSAVYLCASSASPNLNTEAFFGQGTRLTVV.

This chain joins TRBV5-6 and TRBJ2-2; possible D gene TRBD1, 6 bases. The V end lost 3 bases, the J end lost 2 bases, and 8 bases lay between the germline ends. The CDR3 consists of 14 residues. The germline gives CDR1 SGHDT, CDR2 YYEEEE. The CDR3 here is CASSYRVNTGELFF. CDR3 in DNA: TGTGCCAGCAGCTACAGGGTCAACACCGGGGAGCTGTTTTTT.

The chain links TRBV28 to TRBJ1-1; 7 positions match TRBD1. Germline V gene lookup returns CDR1 MDHEN and CDR2 SYDVKM. The J segment lost 5 bases and the V segment lost 6 bases, leaving 9 bases of the junction unmatched. The CDR3 sequence is 14 residues long. The CDR3 nucleotides read TGTGCCAGCAGGGGACCGACAGGGTATACTGAAGCTTTCTTT. Translating it yields CASRGPTGYTEAFF.

This clone occurred once. This sequence joins TRBV27 and TRBJ1-5; no clear D gene. CDR1 is MNHEY, CDR2 SMNVEV, per germline (reference sequence). The V end lost 4 bases, the J end lost 0 bases, and 7 bases lay between the germline ends. The CDR3 has 14 residues. The CDR3 sequence: CASSWTASNQPQHF. For the CDR3, the DNA is TGTGCCAGCAGTTGGACGGCTAGCAATCAGCCCCAGCATTTT.

The genes are TRBV29-1 and TRBJ1-1, with 9 positions matching TRBD1. The CDR3 loop spans 14 amino acids. Germline trimming cut 5 bases from V and 7 bases from J; bases unmatched to any gene: 11. Looked up from germline, CDR1 is SQVTM and CDR2 is ANQGSEA. This CDR3 is CSVPKETGGVEAFF. DNA of the CDR3: TGCAGCGTTCCCAAAGAAACAGGGGGCGTTGAAGCTTTCTTT.

This sequence joins TRBV2 and TRBJ2-1; D gene uncertain. The CDR3 runs to 12 residues. Germline CDR1 SNHLY, CDR2 FYNNEI. Trimming cost V 6 bases and J 7 bases, with 10 bases left between them. Here the CDR3 reads CASRGFNNEQFF. The CDR3 coding sequence is TGTGCCAGCAGGGGCTTTAATAATGAGCAGTTCTTC.